These 8 T cell receptor beta chains were all obtained from the same sample, sequenced in a study of cytomegalovirus exposure and HLA in healthy donors. It was with 60 Vbeta and 13 Jbeta primers that the PCR ran. The data were produced by immunoSEQ multiplex PCR, yet TCRdb's version contains in-frame clones alone and is incomplete. The sample carries 90,000 to 110,000 clones, roughly 79% recorded once. Sequencing was performed on PBMCs. The receptors come from a woman aged 50 to 60 in good health and CMV-seropositive.

The chain joins TRBV15 to TRBJ2-3, with 8 bases matching TRBD2. The ends lost 0 bases at V and 5 bases at J; junction bases unmatched: 7. The CDR3 spans 16 residues. Germline CDR1 LNHNV, CDR2 YYDKDF (reference sequence). In DNA form, the CDR3 reads TGTGCCACCAGCAGAGATCGGCCCGCGGGGGGAGATACGCAGTATTTT. Translating gives CATSRDRPAGGDTQYF.

This clone occurred once. The rearrangement joins TRBV4-3 to TRBJ1-5, with 9 bases matching TRBD1. This CDR3 region has 15 residues. Germline V CDR1 and CDR2: LGHNA, YSLEER. V lost 6 bases, J lost 5 bases, and 8 bases stayed unmatched. The CDR3 nucleotides are TGCGCCAGCAGTCGGGACAGGGACCCTTATCAGCCCCAGCATTTT. Translating it yields CASSRDRDPYQPQHF.

On this clone itself: A junction boundary mismatches the germline segment, possibly from a read error. This sequence joins TRBV7-9 and TRBJ2-4; the match to TRBD1 covers 12 bases. CDR3 length: 16 residues. Germline-derived CDR1 and CDR2 are SEHNR and FQNEAQ (reference sequence). CDR3 sequence reads: CASSLGGQGAGNSQYF. The CDR3 DNA reads TGTGCCAGCAGCTTAGGGGGACAGGGGGCCGGGAACAGTCAGTACTTC.

The chain carries TRBV7-9 and TRBJ2-7; perhaps TRBD1 as D (5 bases). The CDR3 loop spans 14 amino acids. Looked up from germline, CDR1 is SEHNR and CDR2 is FQNEAQ (reference sequence). Trimming removed 0 bases from V and 3 bases from J, with 9 bases in between. The CDR3 sequence is CASSLAGQFYEQYF. The CDR3 DNA reads TGTGCCAGCAGCTTAGCGGGGCAGTTCTACGAGCAGTACTTC.

This clone came up once. This rearrangement joins TRBV7-9 to TRBJ1-1; TRBD1 matches at 10 bases. The germline gives CDR1 SEHNR, CDR2 FQNEAQ (reference sequence). Unmatched junction bases numbered 6, after V lost 4 bases and J lost 4 bases. The CDR3 loop spans 15 amino acids. The CDR3 coding sequence is TGTGCCAGCAGCTCGAGACAGGGGGCGGGCACTGAAGCTTTCTTT. Translation gives CASSSRQGAGTEAFF. Supplemented by reference TRBV7-9 and TRBJ1-1, the full variable domain reads DTGVSQNPRHKITKRGQNVTFRCDPISEHNRLYWYRQTLGQGPEFLTYFQNEAQLEKSRLLSDRFSAERPKGSFSTLEIQRTEQGDSAMYLCASSSRQGAGTEAFFGQGTRLTVV.

J is TRBJ2-7 and V is TRBV5-1, with D perhaps matching TRBD2 (6 bases). V gave up 4 bases and J gave up 6 bases, with 20 bases separating them. The germline CDR1 and CDR2 sequences are SGHRS and YFSETQ. CDR3 size: 15 residues. In DNA form, the CDR3 reads TGCGCCAGCAGCCCCGTGGGGGGAGCGGAGCTCGAGCAGTACTTC. Translated: CASSPVGGAELEQYF.

This chain links TRBV19 with TRBJ2-3; 12 bases are a match to TRBD2. The length of the CDR3 is 14 residues. The V segment lost 4 bases and the J segment 6 bases; nucleotides outside the gene matches: 2. Germline lookup yields CDR1 LNHDA and CDR2 SQIVND (reference sequence). The CDR3 sequence: CASSTTSGSDTQYF. Here the CDR3 DNA reads TGTGCCAGTAGTACGACTAGCGGGAGTGATACGCAGTATTTT.

The CDR3 DNA reads TGTGCCAGCAGCTTAACTATCACAGGGGTGTTTTCTGGGGCCAACGTCCTGACTTTC. This translates into CASSLTITGVFSGANVLTF. The J gene is TRBJ2-6, the V gene TRBV7-9; 7 bases align to TRBD1. Germline V gene lookup returns CDR1 SEHNR and CDR2 FQNEAQ (reference sequence). With V trimmed by 2 bases and J by 1 base, 11 bases remained unmatched. The CDR3 covers 19 residues.